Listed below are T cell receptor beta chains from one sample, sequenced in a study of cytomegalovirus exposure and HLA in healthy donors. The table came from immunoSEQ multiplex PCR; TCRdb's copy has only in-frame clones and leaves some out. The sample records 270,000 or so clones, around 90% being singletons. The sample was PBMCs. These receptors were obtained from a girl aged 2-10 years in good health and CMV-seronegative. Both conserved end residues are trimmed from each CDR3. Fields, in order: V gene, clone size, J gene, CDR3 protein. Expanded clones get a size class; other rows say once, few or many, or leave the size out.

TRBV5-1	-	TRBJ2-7	ASSLVLSYEQY
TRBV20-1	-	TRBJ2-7	SAPRSYEQY
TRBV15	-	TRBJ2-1	ATSGTSGYNEQF
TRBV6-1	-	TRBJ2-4	ASRSLTQGNIQY
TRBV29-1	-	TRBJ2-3	SVERMAGAGDTQY
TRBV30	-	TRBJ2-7	AWSDLGGSYEQY
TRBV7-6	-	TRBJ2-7	ASSLEAGGPTYEQY
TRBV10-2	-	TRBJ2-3	ASSEYRGTIDTQY
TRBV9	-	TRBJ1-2	ASSVAKDRAKYGYT
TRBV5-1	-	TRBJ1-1	ASSLPGLPEAF
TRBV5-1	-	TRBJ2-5	ASSLGTSGGTWETQY
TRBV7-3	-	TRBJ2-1	ASSLNSGGYSYNEQF
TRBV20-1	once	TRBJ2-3	RLAGPDTQY
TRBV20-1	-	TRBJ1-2	SAPWTGGYT
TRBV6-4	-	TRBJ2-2	ASSDSTGGTGELF
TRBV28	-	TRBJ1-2	ASSRQTGRYGYT
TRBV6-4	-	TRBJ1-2	ASSDSTGGSIDGYT
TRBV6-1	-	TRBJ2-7	ASTLTGTGDYEQY
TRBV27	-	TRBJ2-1	ASSMTGSSYNEQF
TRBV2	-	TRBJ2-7	ASSTRDGLFSYEQY
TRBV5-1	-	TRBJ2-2	ASKEQLNTGELF
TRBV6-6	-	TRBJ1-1	ASRPGGENTEAF
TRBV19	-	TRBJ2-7	ATRGQNIYEQY
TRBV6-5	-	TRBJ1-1	ASSYVGDTEAF
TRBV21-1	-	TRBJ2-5	ASSSPGTVGETQY
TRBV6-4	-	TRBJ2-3	ASSDGRGGGSTDTQY
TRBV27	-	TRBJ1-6	ASSLGGLYNSPLH
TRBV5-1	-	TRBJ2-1	ASSLEGSGGLGEQF
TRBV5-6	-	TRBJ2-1	ASSPRTLAGGNEQF
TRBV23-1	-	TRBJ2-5	ASSPRDRGVEETQY
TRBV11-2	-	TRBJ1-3	ASSLDRGQGNPGNTIY
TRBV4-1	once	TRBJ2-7	ASSQDRRAGGEQY
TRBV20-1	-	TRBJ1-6	SARVGQPLH
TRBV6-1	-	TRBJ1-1	ASSEQVTEAF
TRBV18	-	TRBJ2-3	ASSPPARSDTQY
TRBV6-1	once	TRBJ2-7	ASSDLRRNSYEQY
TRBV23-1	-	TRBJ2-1	ASSRSRGNEQF
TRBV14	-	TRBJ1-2	ASSFGSDGYT
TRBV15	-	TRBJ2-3	ATSRASGSGRDTQY
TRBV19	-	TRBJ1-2	ASSIDAGTGFT
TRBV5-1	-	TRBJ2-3	ASSLALLAGGDTDTQY
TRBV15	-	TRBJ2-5	ATSGGLADQETQY
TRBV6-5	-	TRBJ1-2	ASSSHTGLDGYT
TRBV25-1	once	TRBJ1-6	ASSEQGLYNSPLH
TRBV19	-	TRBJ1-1	ASRAANEAF
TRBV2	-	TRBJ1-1	ATRTGGFGNTEAF
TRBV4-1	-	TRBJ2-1	ASSQDRTSGSSYNEQF
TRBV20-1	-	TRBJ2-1	SAALNEQF
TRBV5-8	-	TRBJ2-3	ASRRRTSTDTQY
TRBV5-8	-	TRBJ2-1	ASSLLAGSLGNNEQF
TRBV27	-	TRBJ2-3	ASRLYLSTDTQY
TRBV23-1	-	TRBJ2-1	ASSLTGSAEQF
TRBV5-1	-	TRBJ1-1	ASSLVGLNAEAF
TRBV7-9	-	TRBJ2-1	ASSLARASGSNEQF
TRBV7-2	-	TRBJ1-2	ASSPPGGDYGYT
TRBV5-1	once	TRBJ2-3	ASSFTSGGTTDTQY
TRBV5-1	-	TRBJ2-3	ASSLAAGGRYTQY
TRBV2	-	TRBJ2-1	ASNQAESLNEQF
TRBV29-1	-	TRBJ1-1	SVSPTGGNTEAF